These 17 T cell receptor beta chains share one sample of origin, sequenced in a study of cytomegalovirus exposure and HLA in healthy donors. Primers: 60 Vbeta forward and 13 Jbeta reverse. Produced via immunoSEQ multiplex PCR; TCRdb's table is partial and in-frame only. The sample gives roughly 180,000 clones, about 80% of which show up once; approximately 2% is in the top ten. The sample taken for sequencing was PBMCs. The receptors were gathered from a woman aged 25-40 years in good health and CMV-seronegative.

The count of this clone is one. The chain has TRBV7-9 and TRBJ1-1; tentatively, D is TRBD1 (5 bases). The CDR3 length is 18 residues. V was pared by 5 bases and J by 1 base, with 23 bases between. Germline V gene sequence: CDR1 SEHNR, CDR2 FQNEAQ (reference sequence). The CDR3 DNA reads TGTGCCAGCAGCCAAAGGGGAGGTCTAATACCGGCGAACACTGAAGCTTTCTTT. It translates to CASSQRGGLIPANTEAFF. The full variable domain, in which reference TRBV7-9 and TRBJ1-1 provide the parts outside the CDR3, is DTGVSQNPRHKITKRGQNVTFRCDPISEHNRLYWYRQTLGQGPEFLTYFQNEAQLEKSRLLSDRFSAERPKGSFSTLEIQRTEQGDSAMYLCASSQRGGLIPANTEAFFGQGTRLTVV.

The count of this clone is one. This sequence joins TRBV5-1 and TRBJ2-3, with TRBD1 matching over 7 bases. CDR3 size: 14 residues. Germline V CDR1 and CDR2: SGHRS, YFSETQ. The V segment lost 4 bases and the J segment 4 bases; nucleotides outside the gene matches: 6. For the CDR3, the DNA is TGCGCCAGCAGCCCCGGGACAGTGGCAGATACGCAGTATTTT. Amino acids: CASSPGTVADTQYF. Combining the CDR3 with reference TRBV5-1 and TRBJ2-3 gives the whole variable domain KAGVTQTPRYLIKTRGQQVTLSCSPISGHRSVSWYQQTPGQGLQFLFEYFSETQRNKGNFPGRFSGRQFSNSRSEMNVSTLELGDSALYLCASSPGTVADTQYFGPGTRLTVL.

V gene TRBV2 combines with J gene TRBJ1-2; TRBD1 aligns across 7 bases. After removal of 7 bases from V and 7 bases from J, the junction contained 9 bases not matched to a gene. Germline CDR1 SNHLY, CDR2 FYNNEI. The CDR3 length is 13 residues. The CDR3 DNA reads as TGTGCCAGCATTCTGACAGGGTATGGTGGCTACACCTTC. Its protein product is CASILTGYGGYTF. The full variable domain, completed using reference TRBV2 and TRBJ1-2, is EPEVTQTPSHQVTQMGQEVILRCVPISNHLYFYWYRQILGQKVEFLVSFYNNEISEKSEIFDDQFSVERPDGSNFTLKIRSTKLEDSAMYFCASILTGYGGYTFGSGTRLTVV.

There are a few counts of this clone. The J gene is TRBJ2-2, the V gene TRBV19; D gene uncertain. The germline V gene has CDR1 LNHDA and CDR2 SQIVND (reference sequence). The V gene lost 3 bases and the J gene lost 5 bases, with 10 bases spanning the gap. The CDR3 totals 14 residues. CDR3 amino acids: CASSILSLTGELFF. CDR3 DNA sequence: TGTGCCAGTAGTATCTTATCTTTGACCGGGGAGCTGTTTTTT. The full variable domain, with the rest looked up from reference TRBV19 and TRBJ2-2, is DGGITQSPKYLFRKEGQNVTLSCEQNLNHDAMYWYRQDPGQGLRLIYYSQIVNDFQKGDIAEGYSVSREKKESFPLTVTSAQKNPTAFYLCASSILSLTGELFFGEGSRLTVL.

This clone was recorded a few times. Sequence at one end of the junction differs from germline and may be a read error. CDR3 sequence (DNA): TGTGCCAGCAGCCTAGCACTAGCGGGGGGCCAGGGCGACGAGCAGTACTTC. Amino acid sequence: CASSLALAGGQGDEQYF. V is TRBV7-2 and J is TRBJ2-7, with 12 bases lining up with TRBD2. The CDR3 is 17 amino acids. In germline, CDR1 is SGHTA, CDR2 FQGNSA. The whole variable domain, filled in from reference TRBV7-2 and TRBJ2-7, reads GAGVSQSPSNKVTEKGKDVELRCDPISGHTALYWYRQSLGQGLEFLIYFQGNSAPDKSGLPSDRFSAERTGGSVSTLTIQRTQQEDSAVYLCASSLALAGGQGDEQYFGPGTRLTVT.

The chain joins TRBV27 to TRBJ2-6; 8 bases match TRBD2. This CDR3 spans 16 amino acids. The germline V gene encodes CDR1 MNHEY and CDR2 SMNVEV (reference sequence). Losses at the gene ends were 2 bases for V and 3 bases for J; bases not matched to a gene: 3. CDR3 sequence: CASSLIREGGANVLTF. DNA of the CDR3: TGTGCCAGCAGTTTAATACGGGAGGGTGGGGCCAACGTCCTGACTTTC.

The rearrangement links TRBV4-2 to TRBJ1-4, with a weak D call TRBD1 (6 bases). Germline-derived CDR1 and CDR2 are LGHNA and YNFKEQ. CDR3 length: 16 residues. Trimming pared 4 bases from V and 5 bases from J, leaving 17 bases between. CDR3 loop: CASSPHSAGTNEKLFF. Written as DNA, the CDR3 is TGTGCCAGCAGCCCCCATTCGGCAGGGACAAATGAAAAACTGTTTTTT.

This chain uses TRBV6-6 with TRBJ2-5; 8 bases are a match to TRBD2. The CDR3 sequence is 12 residues long. J lost 2 bases, V lost 11 bases, and 4 bases had no gene match. The V gene's germline CDR1 is MNHNY and CDR2 SVGAGI (reference sequence). This CDR3 is CACGGIQETQYF. The CDR3 DNA follows: TGTGCCTGCGGGGGGATACAAGAGACCCAGTACTTC.

The chain employs TRBV5-8 and TRBJ2-1; TRBD1 matches 8 bases. The CDR3 consists of 14 residues. V was clipped by 4 bases and J by 4 bases; unmatched bases: 4. Germline V lookup: CDR1 SGHTS, CDR2 YDEGEE. The CDR3 here is CASSADRVYNEQFF. The DNA for the CDR3 is TGTGCCAGCAGCGCGGACAGGGTATACAATGAGCAGTTCTTC.

The rearrangement joins TRBV6-5 to TRBJ1-2; D is undetermined. This CDR3 contains 15 residues. With 7 bases removed from V and 2 bases from J, the gap between germline ends came to 17 bases. Germline-derived CDR1 and CDR2 are MNHEY and SVGAGI. The CDR3 bases are TGTGCCAGCATCCCCAACGGTTATGTCAACTATGGCTACACCTTC. Protein product: CASIPNGYVNYGYTF.

The chain combines TRBV5-1 with TRBJ1-1; D remains unclear. CDR1 and CDR2 from the germline V gene are SGHRS and YFSETQ. V was pared by 4 bases and J by 1 base, with 11 bases between. The CDR3 consists of 14 residues. The CDR3 region has the DNA TGCGCCAGCAGCGAAAGAGGGCGGAACACTGAAGCTTTCTTT. It encodes CASSERGRNTEAFF.

This clone was seen a few times. The J gene is TRBJ1-2, the V gene TRBV27; 9 bases match TRBD1. The CDR3 runs 14 residues. The trim removed 5 bases at V and 8 bases at J, leaving 9 bases unmatched. Germline V gene sequence: CDR1 MNHEY, CDR2 SMNVEV (reference sequence). The CDR3 is CASSLRDRVGGYTF. CDR3 coding DNA: TGTGCCAGCAGTCTCCGGGACAGGGTGGGCGGCTACACCTTC.

The chain employs TRBV6-5 and TRBJ2-7; D uncertain. The ends were cut back, 11 bases at V and 4 bases at J, with 15 bases in the middle. CDR1 and CDR2 (germline): MNHEY, SVGAGI. CDR3 size: 12 residues. The CDR3 DNA sequence: TGTGCCTCCCGAGCCCAATCTTACGAGCAGTACTTC. Translated, it gives CASRAQSYEQYF.

This clone was counted only a few times. V gene TRBV5-1 combines with J gene TRBJ2-2, with a weak D call TRBD1 (6 bases). V was pared by 4 bases and J by 5 bases, with 18 bases between. Germline loops: CDR1 SGHRS, CDR2 YFSETQ. CDR3 length: 16 amino acids. The CDR3 nucleotides are TGCGCCAGCAGCCCTACAGGGAAAAAGGAAACCGGGGAGCTGTTTTTT. Translating it yields CASSPTGKKETGELFF.

The chain joins TRBV7-8 to TRBJ2-1, with 9 bases that match TRBD2. The CDR3 has 17 amino acids. Germline V gives CDR1 SGHVS, CDR2 FQNEAQ. V was pared by 1 base and J by 6 bases, with 10 bases of the junction left unmatched. The CDR3 sequence: CASSLDISGGLFNEQFF. As DNA, the CDR3 is TGTGCCAGCAGCTTAGATATTAGCGGGGGTTTATTCAATGAGCAGTTCTTC. Full variable domain (rest looked up from reference TRBV7-8 and TRBJ2-1): GAGVSQSPRYKVAKRGQDVALRCDPISGHVSLFWYQQALGQGPEFLTYFQNEAQLDKSGLPSDRFFAERPEGSVSTLKIQRTQQEDSAVYLCASSLDISGGLFNEQFFGPGTRLTVL.

The J gene is TRBJ2-5, the V gene TRBV12-2; TRBD1, as called in the table, went unchecked against the DNA. TRBV12-2 is deemed a pseudogene. CDR3 length: 15 amino acids. The CDR3 nucleotides read TGTGCAAGTCGCTTAGGACAGGTTAAGGAAGAGACCCAGTACTTC. This encodes CASRLGQVKEETQYF.

This clone was detected only once. V gene TRBV4-1 combines with J gene TRBJ2-7, with a weak D call TRBD1 (5 bases). The CDR3 has 15 amino acids. Between the trimmed V and J ends, which lost 0 bases and 5 bases, there was a span of 14 bases. In germline, CDR1 is MGHRA, CDR2 YSYEKL. The CDR3 bases are TGCGCCAGCAGCCAAGATTGGTTTACAGGAAACGAGCAGTACTTC. It yields the protein CASSQDWFTGNEQYF.